This T cell receptor beta chain was recorded in a study of identical twins. A single record per CDR3 protein comes from TCRdb applying MiXCR to the 5' RACE reads. The sample comprises about 1.7 million distinct CDR3 sequences, around 33% of which are singletons, and 0.25% to 0.3% rests with the top ten. Trimming removed 3 bases from V and 0 bases from J, with 9 bases in between. CDR1 and CDR2 (germline): DFQATT, SNEGSKA (reference sequence). The CDR3 covers 14 residues. This clonotype was seen more than once but under ten times. The rearrangement joins TRBV20-1 to TRBJ2-1; no reliable D call. This TCR was sampled from a newborn girl in good health. The sequenced sample consisted of cord blood. CDR3 region: CSARAAYSYNEQFF. CDR3 in DNA: TGCAGTGCTAGGGCGGCATACTCCTACAATGAGCAGTTCTTC.